The 15 T cell receptor beta chains below come from one sample, sequenced in a study of T cell changes during pregnancy in multiple sclerosis (dated by TCRdb to the late 2010s). The library was built by means of the immunoSEQ multiplex PCR assay. TCRdb took over this immuneACCESS table, retaining in-frame rearrangements with V and J assigned. Such tables are incomplete; in checked studies, under half of the missing clones stem from an unresolved V gene, and the remainder is unexplained. This sample gives 90,000 to 100,000 clones in total; 85% to 95% of them show up just once. Approximately 4.7% of the sample comes from the top ten. Here the sequenced sample was peripheral blood, taken in the first trimester of pregnancy. These receptors all stem from a female donor with multiple sclerosis, enrolled in a pregnancy study.

The rearrangement links TRBV7-2 to TRBJ2-3; perhaps TRBD1 as D (5 bases). Germline assignment: CDR1 SGHTA and CDR2 FQGNSA. V lost 0 bases, J lost 0 bases, and 10 bases lay in between. The CDR3 extends over 16 amino acids. The CDR3 region has the DNA TGTGCCAGCAGCTTAGCAGGTGGGGCGAGCACAGATACGCAGTATTTT. It yields the protein CASSLAGGASTDTQYF.

This chain connects TRBV19 to TRBJ1-1, with D possibly being TRBD1 (6 bases). The ends were cut back, 8 bases at V and 2 bases at J, with 18 bases in the middle. The CDR3 consists of 15 residues. Germline CDR1 LNHDA, CDR2 SQIVND (reference sequence). CDR3 bases: TGTGCCAGTGTCCCGAAGGGGGAAATAAACACTGAAGCTTTCTTT. Translated, it gives CASVPKGEINTEAFF.

CDR3 in DNA: TGTGCCACCGCCTTGGGACAGGGGGCGGGAAGGGATCAGCCCCAGCATTTT. This translates into CATALGQGAGRDQPQHF. This sequence joins TRBV19 and TRBJ1-5; 12 bases match TRBD1. From germline, CDR1 is LNHDA and CDR2 SQIVND (reference sequence). This CDR3 spans 17 amino acids. V dropped 10 bases and J dropped 5; count of bases not matched to a gene: 15.

The genes are TRBV6-6 and TRBJ1-1; D unresolved. The germline gives CDR1 MNHNY, CDR2 SVGAGI (reference sequence). This CDR3 has 13 residues. Deletions cut 2 bases from V and 7 bases from J, with 11 bases between. CDR3 DNA sequence: TGTGCCAGCAGTTACGGCGGGCTCCTTGAAGCTTTCTTT. Residues: CASSYGGLLEAFF.

The chain has TRBV6-6 and TRBJ2-5; D uncertain. The CDR3 is made up of 11 amino acids. The germline gives CDR1 MNHNY, CDR2 SVGAGI (reference sequence). The germline V and J ends were trimmed by 4 bases and 5 bases, with 5 bases remaining between them. The CDR3 spells CASSFMETQYF. The CDR3, as DNA: TGTGCCAGCAGTTTTATGGAGACCCAGTACTTC.

The chain employs TRBV11-3 and TRBJ2-3; D not certain. The length of the CDR3 is 12 residues. The germline V and J ends were trimmed by 1 base and 6 bases, with 5 bases remaining between them. Per germline, CDR1 SGHNT and CDR2 YENEEA. CDR3 in amino acids: CASSLGADTQYF. The CDR3 bases are TGTGCCAGCAGCTTAGGAGCGGATACGCAGTATTTT.

The rearrangement uses TRBV5-1 and TRBJ1-2; D unclear. The CDR3 totals 13 residues. Between the trimmed V and J ends, which lost 0 bases and 8 bases, there was a span of 11 bases. The germline CDR1 and CDR2 sequences are SGHRS and YFSETQ. CDR3 in DNA: TGCGCCAGCAGCTTGGGCGAGACAACCGGCTACACCTTC. Protein: CASSLGETTGYTF.

The chain employs TRBV7-9 and TRBJ1-1, with 7 bases matching TRBD1. V lost 4 bases and J lost 2; bases outside the gene matches: 4. Per germline, CDR1 SEHNR and CDR2 FQNEAQ (reference sequence). This CDR3 region has 14 residues. CDR3 amino acids: CASSSTGDNTEAFF. The CDR3 nucleotides read TGTGCCAGCAGCTCCACAGGGGATAACACTGAAGCTTTCTTT.

The V call is TRBV5-4, the J call TRBJ2-5; D perhaps matches TRBD2 (5 bases). The CDR3 extends over 15 amino acids. Trimming removed 0 bases at V and 4 bases at J, with 13 bases between. Germline CDR1 SGHNT, CDR2 YYREEE (reference sequence). The CDR3 reads CASSLENGEGETQYF. CDR3 sequence (DNA): TGTGCCAGCAGCTTGGAAAATGGCGAGGGAGAGACCCAGTACTTC.

V is TRBV18 and J is TRBJ2-5, with a tentative D call TRBD2 (6 bases). Per the germline V gene, CDR1 is KGHSH and CDR2 is LQKENI. Trimming shortened V by 3 bases and J by 0 bases, and 17 bases separated the two germline ends. The CDR3 has 17 amino acids. The CDR3 protein is CASSPRRLRTNQETQYF. The CDR3 DNA reads TGTGCCAGCTCACCGAGGCGACTCAGGACTAACCAAGAGACCCAGTACTTC.

CDR3 sequence: CASSIAGTSAYNEQFF. CDR3 DNA sequence: TGTGCCAGTAGTATAGCCGGGACTAGCGCCTACAATGAGCAGTTCTTC. The genes are TRBV19 and TRBJ2-1; 10 bases fit TRBD2. The V segment lost 1 base and the J segment 2 bases; nucleotides outside the gene matches: 2. CDR3 length equals 16 residues. In germline, CDR1 is LNHDA, CDR2 SQIVND (reference sequence).

This sequence joins TRBV18 and TRBJ2-5, with a weak D call TRBD1 (5 bases). Germline CDR1 is KGHSH and CDR2 is LQKENI. Trimming removed 3 bases at V and 1 base at J, with 18 bases between. CDR3 length equals 17 residues. This CDR3 is CASSPPGQLRIQETQYF. CDR3 nucleotide sequence: TGTGCCAGCTCACCCCCCGGACAATTAAGGATCCAAGAGACCCAGTACTTC.

J is TRBJ2-2 and V is TRBV5-1; TRBD2 matches 10 bases. Looked up from germline, CDR1 is SGHRS and CDR2 is YFSETQ. This CDR3 region has 15 residues. With 4 bases clipped from V and 7 bases from J, the junction kept 7 bases outside the gene matches. The CDR3 DNA sequence: TGCGCCAGCAGCGCGAGCGGGGGGGCTGTCGGGGAGCTGTTTTTT. It is translated as CASSASGGAVGELFF.

The chain uses TRBV6-4 and TRBJ1-5; D gene uncertain. This CDR3 region has 16 residues. CDR1 and CDR2 from the germline V gene are MRHNA and SNTAGT. V was pared by 0 bases and J by 4 bases, with 13 bases between. The CDR3 bases are TGTGCCAGCAGTGACTCGACCGGCAGAGGGAATCAGCCCCAGCATTTT. Encoded protein: CASSDSTGRGNQPQHF.

The J gene is TRBJ1-1, the V gene TRBV10-3; 8 positions agree with TRBD1. Looked up from germline, CDR1 is ENHRY and CDR2 is SYGVKD. There are 13 residues in the CDR3. Trimming took 8 bases from V and 5 from J; bases not matched to a gene: 7. Written as DNA, the CDR3 is TGTGCCATCGGGACAGGTTTGAGGACTGAAGCTTTCTTT. It codes for CAIGTGLRTEAFF.